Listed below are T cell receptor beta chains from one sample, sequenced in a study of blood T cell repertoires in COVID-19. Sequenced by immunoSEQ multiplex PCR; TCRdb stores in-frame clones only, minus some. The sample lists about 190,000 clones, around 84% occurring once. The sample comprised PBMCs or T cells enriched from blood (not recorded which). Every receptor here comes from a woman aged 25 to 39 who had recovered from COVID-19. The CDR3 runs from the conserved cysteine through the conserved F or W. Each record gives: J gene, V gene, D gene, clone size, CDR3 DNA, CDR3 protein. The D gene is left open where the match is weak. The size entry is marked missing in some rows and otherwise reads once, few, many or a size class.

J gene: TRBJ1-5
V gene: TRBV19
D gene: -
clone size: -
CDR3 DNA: TGTGCCAGTAGTATCCAAGGTAGCAGCAATCAGCCCCAGCATTTT
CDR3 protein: CASSIQGSSNQPQHF

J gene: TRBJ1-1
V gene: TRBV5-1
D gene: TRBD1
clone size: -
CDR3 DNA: TGCGCCAGCAGCTTGGCGGGACAGTTAATGAACACTGAAGCTTTCTTT
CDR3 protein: CASSLAGQLMNTEAFF

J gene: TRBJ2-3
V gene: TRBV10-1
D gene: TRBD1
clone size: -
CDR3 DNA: TGCGCCAGCAGTTTCGGACAGGGTAGCACAGATACGCAGTATTTT
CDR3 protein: CASSFGQGSTDTQYF

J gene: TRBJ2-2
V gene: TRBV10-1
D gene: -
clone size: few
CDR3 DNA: TGCGCCAGCAGTGAGATAATTGCGAACACCGGGGAGCTGTTTTTT
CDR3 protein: CASSEIIANTGELFF

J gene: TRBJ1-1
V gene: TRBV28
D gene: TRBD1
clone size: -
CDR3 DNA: TGTGCCAGCAGCCCTGTTGGACAGGGTCTAGCTTTCTTT
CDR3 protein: CASSPVGQGLAFF

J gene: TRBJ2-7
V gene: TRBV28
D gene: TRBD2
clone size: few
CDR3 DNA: TGTGCCAGCAACCGGGGGGGGCTAGCGGGAGAGTCCTACGAGCAGTACTTC
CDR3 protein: CASNRGGLAGESYEQYF

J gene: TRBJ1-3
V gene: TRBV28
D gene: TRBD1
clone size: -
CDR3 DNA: TGTGCCAGCAGCCCCTTCGGGGGGGGACAGGGAAGAAACACCATATATTTT
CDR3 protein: CASSPFGGGQGRNTIYF

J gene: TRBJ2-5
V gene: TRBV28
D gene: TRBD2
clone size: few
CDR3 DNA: TGTGCCAGCAGTTTATCCTTTAGCGGGGAGAGAAGGGGGGAGACCCAGTACTTC
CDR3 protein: CASSLSFSGERRGETQYF

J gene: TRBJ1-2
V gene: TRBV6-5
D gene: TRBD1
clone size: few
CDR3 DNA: TGTGCCAGCAGACCCGACAGGGGGCTAGGCTATGGCTACACCTTC
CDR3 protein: CASRPDRGLGYGYTF

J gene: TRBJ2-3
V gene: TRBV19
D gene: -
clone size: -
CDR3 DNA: TGTGCCAGTAGTAACCGAGCGGGTCGCACAGATACGCAGTATTTT
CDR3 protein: CASSNRAGRTDTQYF

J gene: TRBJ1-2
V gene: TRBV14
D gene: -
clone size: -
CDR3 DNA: TGTGCCAGCAGCCCGCGGCGGGGGTCTGGCTACACCTTC
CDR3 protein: CASSPRRGSGYTF

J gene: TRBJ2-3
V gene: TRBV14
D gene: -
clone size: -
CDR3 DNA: TGTGCCAGCAGCCAAGGCCCCGCGGATACGCAGTATTTT
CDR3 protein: CASSQGPADTQYF

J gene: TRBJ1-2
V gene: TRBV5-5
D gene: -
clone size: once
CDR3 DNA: TGTGCCAGCAGCCAGAGATGGGGGCTGGACTATGGCTACACCTTC
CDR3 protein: CASSQRWGLDYGYTF

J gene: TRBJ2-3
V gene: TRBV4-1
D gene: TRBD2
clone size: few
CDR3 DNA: TGCGCCAGCAGCTTAGGACTAGCGGGGGGGCCGGCAGCGCCCTGGGCGCAGTATTTT
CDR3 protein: CASSLGLAGGPAAPWAQYF

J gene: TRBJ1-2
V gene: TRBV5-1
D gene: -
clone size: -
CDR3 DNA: TGCGCCAGCAGCCAACAGGGCGCTAACTATGGCTACACCTTC
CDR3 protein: CASSQQGANYGYTF

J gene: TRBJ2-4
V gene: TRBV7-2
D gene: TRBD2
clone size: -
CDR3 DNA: TGTGCCAGCAGCCGTATAGCGGGAGGGCCCGTAAGGGGGGGAAACATTCAGTACTTC
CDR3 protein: CASSRIAGGPVRGGNIQYF

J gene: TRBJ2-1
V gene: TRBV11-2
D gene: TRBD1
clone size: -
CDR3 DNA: TGTGCCAGCACCTACTCCGGGACAGGGGGCAATGAGCAGTTCTTC
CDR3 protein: CASTYSGTGGNEQFF